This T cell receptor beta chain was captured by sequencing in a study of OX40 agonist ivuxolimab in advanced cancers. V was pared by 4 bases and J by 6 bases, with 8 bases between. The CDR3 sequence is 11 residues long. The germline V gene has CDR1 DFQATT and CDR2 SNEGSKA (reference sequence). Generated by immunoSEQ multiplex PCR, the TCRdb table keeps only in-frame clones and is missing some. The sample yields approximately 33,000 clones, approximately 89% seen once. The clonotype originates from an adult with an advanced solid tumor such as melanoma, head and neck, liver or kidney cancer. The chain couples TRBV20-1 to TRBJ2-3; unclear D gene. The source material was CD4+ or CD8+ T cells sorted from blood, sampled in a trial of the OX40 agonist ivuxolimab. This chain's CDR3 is CSATQGDTQYF. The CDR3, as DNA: TGCAGTGCTACCCAAGGGGATACGCAGTATTTT.